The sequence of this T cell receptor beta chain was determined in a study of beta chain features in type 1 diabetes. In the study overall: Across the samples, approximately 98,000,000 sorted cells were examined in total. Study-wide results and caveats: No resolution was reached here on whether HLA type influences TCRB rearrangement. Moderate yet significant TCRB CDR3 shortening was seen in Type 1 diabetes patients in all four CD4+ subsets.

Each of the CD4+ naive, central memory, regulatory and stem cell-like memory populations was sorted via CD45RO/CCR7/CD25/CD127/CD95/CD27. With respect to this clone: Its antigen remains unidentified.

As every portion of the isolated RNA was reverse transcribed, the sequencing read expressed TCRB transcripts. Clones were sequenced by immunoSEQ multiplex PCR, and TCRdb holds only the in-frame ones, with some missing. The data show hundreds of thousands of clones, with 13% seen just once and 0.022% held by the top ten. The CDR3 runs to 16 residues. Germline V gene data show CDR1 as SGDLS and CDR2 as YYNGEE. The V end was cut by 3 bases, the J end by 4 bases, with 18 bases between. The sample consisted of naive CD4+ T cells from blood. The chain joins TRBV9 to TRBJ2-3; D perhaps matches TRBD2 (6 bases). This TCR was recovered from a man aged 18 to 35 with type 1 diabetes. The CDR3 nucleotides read TGTGCCAGCAGCGCCCCGGGACTGTCGTTCGCAGATACGCAGTATTTT. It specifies CASSAPGLSFADTQYF.